This T cell receptor beta chain was obtained from a study of T cell responses to AZD1222 COVID-19 vaccine. The wider study: Second-dose groups at about 4 or about 12 weeks were pooled.

Findings of the study overall: There were mostly white British donors and more females than males, and clonal diversity was possibly underestimated.

Remarks on this clone: The antigen remains undetermined.

CDR1 is SNHLY, CDR2 FYNNEI, per germline. The CDR3 has 16 residues. Between the trimmed V and J ends, which lost 7 bases and 6 bases, there was a span of 21 bases. Profiled with immunoSEQ multiplex PCR; TCRdb holds only in-frame clones, not every one. The table lists around 50,000 clones, around four fifths of them singletons, with more than 8.5% in the top ten. This TCR was sampled from an adult in good health. The chain links TRBV2 to TRBJ2-2; D is perhaps TRBD2 (6 bases). The starting material was peripheral blood, obtained on day 0 of AZD1222 vaccination. This chain's CDR3 is CASTSGPGGVPGELFF. CDR3 DNA sequence: TGTGCCAGCACTTCGGGACCCGGAGGGGTTCCCGGGGAGCTGTTTTTT.